The rows below give T cell receptor beta chains drawn from one sample of a study of PD-L1 blockade in urothelial cancer. Some clones are missing from TCRdb's copy, which holds only in-frame ones; the method was immunoSEQ multiplex PCR. Seen here are about 81,000 clones, 80% to 90% observed once, and the top ten hold 0.97%. This specimen consisted of PBMCs, obtained around atezolizumab (anti-PD-L1) treatment. Receptors originate from a woman older than 75 with urothelial cancer. Each CDR3 is given without its conserved first and last residue. Not all rows give a size; the values are once, few, many and, for expanded clones, a class.

size: .
V: TRBV9
CDR3: ASSASSTSTDTQY

size: .
V: TRBV28
CDR3: ASSPASGNYEQY

size: .
V: TRBV27
CDR3: ASSSKYTDTQY

size: once
V: TRBV5-6
CDR3: ASSLGQYSGANVLT

size: .
V: TRBV14
CDR3: ASSSTGLNEKLF

size: few
V: TRBV9
CDR3: ASSVGNRGRLRAF

size: once
V: TRBV28
CDR3: ASSLQGYSYEQY

size: .
V: TRBV30
CDR3: AWSVQGREQY

size: few
V: TRBV28
CDR3: ASSFKLSNQPQH

size: .
V: TRBV28
CDR3: ASSLFGGTGVGYEQY

size: .
V: TRBV6-1
CDR3: ASSMSQETQY

size: .
V: TRBV19
CDR3: ASSIEGGRLNSGNTIY

size: .
V: TRBV30
CDR3: AWSGGTGGWGYT

size: .
V: TRBV6-5
CDR3: ASRVTGERSEAF

size: once
V: TRBV19
CDR3: ASSTGGRSYEQY

size: .
V: TRBV19
CDR3: ASSIGGGGFYEQY

size: .
V: TRBV5-6
CDR3: ASSLGTGPARHQETQY

size: .
V: TRBV7-6
CDR3: ASSWYPTGTSGTGELF

size: .
V: TRBV6-6
CDR3: ASSSRLAGDRETQY

size: .
V: TRBV11-2
CDR3: ASSLGTTSYNEQF

size: .
V: TRBV28
CDR3: ASRNSGSNEKLF

size: .
V: TRBV11-2
CDR3: ASSPLAGSDTQY

size: .
V: TRBV2
CDR3: ASSPRAGGGTQY